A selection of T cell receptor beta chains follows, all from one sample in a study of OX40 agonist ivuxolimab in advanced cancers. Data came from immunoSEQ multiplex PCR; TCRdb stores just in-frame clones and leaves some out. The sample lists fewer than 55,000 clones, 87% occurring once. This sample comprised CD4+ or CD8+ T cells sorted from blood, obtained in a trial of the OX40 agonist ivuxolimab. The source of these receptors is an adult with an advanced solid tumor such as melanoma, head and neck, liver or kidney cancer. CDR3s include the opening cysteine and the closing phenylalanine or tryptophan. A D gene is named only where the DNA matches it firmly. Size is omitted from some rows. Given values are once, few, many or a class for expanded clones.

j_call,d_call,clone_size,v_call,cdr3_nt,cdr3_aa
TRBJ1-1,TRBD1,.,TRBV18,TGTGCCAGCTCACCCTCCGACAGGGAAGGGGACACTGAAGCTTTCTTT,CASSPSDREGDTEAFF
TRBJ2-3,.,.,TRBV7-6,TGTGCCAGCAGCTTAGGTCTTGTGGCAGCAGGGGGGGAAGATACGCAGTATTTT,CASSLGLVAAGGEDTQYF
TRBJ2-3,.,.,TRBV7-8,TGTGCCAGCAGCTTAGGGTCCCTTACAGATACGCAGTATTTT,CASSLGSLTDTQYF
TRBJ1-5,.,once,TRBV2,TGTGCCAGCAGTGAAGCGGGAGAGGGTCGTCAGCCCCAGCATTTT,CASSEAGEGRQPQHF
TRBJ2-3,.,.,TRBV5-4,TGTGCCAGCGGCCAGGAGGGTTGGACCACAGATACGCAGTATTTT,CASGQEGWTTDTQYF
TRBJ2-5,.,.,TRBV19,TGTGCCAGTAAATCTTGGGGGTACCAAGAGACCCAGTACTTC,CASKSWGYQETQYF
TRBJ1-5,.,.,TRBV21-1,TGTGCCAGCTCCCTGGGGGCAGAGAGCAATCAGCCCCAGCATTTT,CASSLGAESNQPQHF
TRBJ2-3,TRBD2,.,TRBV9,TGTGCCAGCAGCGCCGAAGGACTAGCGGACACAGATACGCAGTATTTT,CASSAEGLADTDTQYF
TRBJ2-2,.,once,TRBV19,TGTGCCAGTAGCATGACGGACATCTTCACCGGGGAGCTGTTTTTT,CASSMTDIFTGELFF
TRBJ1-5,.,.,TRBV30,TGTGCCTGGAGTTCGCAAATCTGGTCGGCGGGTAGACACAATCAGCCCCAGCATTTT,CAWSSQIWSAGRHNQPQHF
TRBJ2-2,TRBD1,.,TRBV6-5,TGTGCCAGCAGTTCCTTCCGGACAGGGGGACCCGGGGAGCTGTTTTTT,CASSSFRTGGPGELFF
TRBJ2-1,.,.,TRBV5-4,TGTGCCAGCAGCCGCCGCGACAATGAGCAGTTCTTC,CASSRRDNEQFF
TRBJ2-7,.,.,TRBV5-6,TGTGCCAGCAGCTTCTCCTACGAGCAGTACTTC,CASSFSYEQYF
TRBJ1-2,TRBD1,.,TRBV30,TGTGCCTGGAGTGTCCAAGTCCGGGACAGGGCGAAAGACTATGGCTACACCTTC,CAWSVQVRDRAKDYGYTF
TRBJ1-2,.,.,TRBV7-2,TGTGCCAGCAGCCCCATCCGGACAGACAACTATGGCTACACCTTC,CASSPIRTDNYGYTF
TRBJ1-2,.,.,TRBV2,TGTGCCAGCAGTGAGGGGATTTGGGATGGCTACACCTTC,CASSEGIWDGYTF
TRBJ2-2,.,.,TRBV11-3,TGTGCCAGCAGCTTAGCCCGATACACCGGGGAGCTGTTTTTT,CASSLARYTGELFF
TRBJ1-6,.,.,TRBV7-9,TGTGCCAGCAGCTTAGTAGAGGGACCAAATTCACCCCTCCACTTT,CASSLVEGPNSPLHF
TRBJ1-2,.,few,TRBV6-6,TGTGCCAGCAGTCCCGGACCGGTCTATGGCTACACCTTC,CASSPGPVYGYTF
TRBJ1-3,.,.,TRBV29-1,TGCAGCGTTGCACAGAACTCTGGAAACACCATATATTTT,CSVAQNSGNTIYF
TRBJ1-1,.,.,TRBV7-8,TGTGCCAGCACACCAGACACTGAAGCTTTCTTT,CASTPDTEAFF
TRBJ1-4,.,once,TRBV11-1,TGTGCCAGCAGCCCTTTCCCGAGAGAAAAACTGTTTTTT,CASSPFPREKLFF
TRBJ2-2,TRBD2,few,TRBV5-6,TGTGCCAGCAGCTTGATTATGAGGGAGGGTGTCGGGGAGCTGTTTTTT,CASSLIMREGVGELFF